This is a list of T cell receptor beta chains from one sample in a study of regulatory T cells in long-lasting Graves disease. TCRdb re-analysed the multiplex PCR reads in MiXCR, keeping a single row per CDR3 protein. The table lists hundreds of thousands of distinct CDR3 sequences, around 16% of them singletons. This sample also belongs to another study, concerning T cells in Graves' hyperthyroidism and ophthalmopathy.

The sequences come from peripheral blood mononuclear cells (PBMCs), collected at new diagnosis, from a patient treated with antithyroid drugs. The source of these receptors is a woman aged 40 to 65 with Graves disease. Each CDR3 is given with its conserved first and last residue. Each record gives: clone size, J gene, V gene, D gene, CDR3 DNA, CDR3 protein. D genes are given only for firm matches. Only some rows state a clone size, as once, few, many or a class for expanded clones.

clone_size: once; j_call: TRBJ1-4; v_call: TRBV12-3/TRBV12-4; d_call: -; cdr3_nt: TGTGCCAGCAGCTCAGGGCTACCTAATGAAAAACTGTTTTTT; cdr3_aa: CASSSGLPNEKLFF
clone_size: -; j_call: TRBJ2-7; v_call: TRBV28; d_call: TRBD1; cdr3_nt: TGTGCCAGCAACAGGGGGCTGTACGAGCAGTACTTC; cdr3_aa: CASNRGLYEQYF
clone_size: many; j_call: TRBJ2-1; v_call: TRBV20-1; d_call: -; cdr3_nt: TGCAGTGCTATTGTCAGGGTTACTGAGCAGTTCTTC; cdr3_aa: CSAIVRVTEQFF
clone_size: -; j_call: TRBJ1-2; v_call: TRBV29-1; d_call: -; cdr3_nt: TGCAGCGTCCTCGCCCGGGACAACCCCGGCTACACCTTC; cdr3_aa: CSVLARDNPGYTF
clone_size: many; j_call: TRBJ1-1; v_call: TRBV2; d_call: -; cdr3_nt: TGTGCCAGCAAAATGGCATATATGAACACTGAAGCTTTCTTT; cdr3_aa: CASKMAYMNTEAFF
clone_size: few; j_call: TRBJ1-2; v_call: TRBV6-1; d_call: TRBD1; cdr3_nt: TGTGCCAGCAGTGGGGACAGGTGGAACGGCTACACCTTC; cdr3_aa: CASSGDRWNGYTF
clone_size: many; j_call: TRBJ1-1; v_call: TRBV30; d_call: TRBD1; cdr3_nt: TGTGCCTGGAGCCCGACAGGGATGAACACTGAAGCTTTCTTT; cdr3_aa: CAWSPTGMNTEAFF
clone_size: -; j_call: TRBJ2-7; v_call: TRBV9; d_call: TRBD2; cdr3_nt: TGTGCCAGCAGCCGGGAGGGCAGGGTAGACGAGCAGTACTTC; cdr3_aa: CASSREGRVDEQYF
clone_size: many; j_call: TRBJ2-1; v_call: TRBV5-1; d_call: TRBD1; cdr3_nt: TGCGCCAGCAGCTTGGCCAGGGGGAATGAGCAGTTCTTC; cdr3_aa: CASSLARGNEQFF
clone_size: -; j_call: TRBJ1-1; v_call: TRBV19; d_call: -; cdr3_nt: TGTGCCAGTAGTATAGGACAGCCAAGGGGCACTGAAGCTTTCTTT; cdr3_aa: CASSIGQPRGTEAFF
clone_size: many; j_call: TRBJ2-1; v_call: TRBV7-3; d_call: -; cdr3_nt: TGTGCCAGCAGCTTAACCGGGACATCCTCCTACAATGAGCAGTTCTTC; cdr3_aa: CASSLTGTSSYNEQFF
clone_size: -; j_call: TRBJ2-2; v_call: TRBV11-2; d_call: -; cdr3_nt: TGTGCCAGCAGCCCGGGGACGCGAAAGGATACCATAGAGCTGTTTTTT; cdr3_aa: CASSPGTRKDTIELFF
clone_size: many; j_call: TRBJ2-7; v_call: TRBV7-3; d_call: TRBD1; cdr3_nt: TGTGCCAGCAGCTTGACAGGGGGCGCCGTTTACGAGCAGTACTTC; cdr3_aa: CASSLTGGAVYEQYF
clone_size: -; j_call: TRBJ1-1; v_call: TRBV19; d_call: TRBD1; cdr3_nt: TGTGCCAGTAGTATAGGCCCCCCGACAGGGCTCACTGAAGCTTTCTTT; cdr3_aa: CASSIGPPTGLTEAFF
clone_size: many; j_call: TRBJ1-1; v_call: TRBV6-9; d_call: TRBD1; cdr3_nt: TGTGCCAGCAGTTACGGGACAGGGACGACCAGCGCTGAAGCTTTCTTT; cdr3_aa: CASSYGTGTTSAEAFF
clone_size: many; j_call: TRBJ1-2; v_call: TRBV30; d_call: -; cdr3_nt: TGTGCCTGGAGGAGACAGCTTACCTATGGCTACACCTTC; cdr3_aa: CAWRRQLTYGYTF
clone_size: few; j_call: TRBJ2-5; v_call: TRBV4-2; d_call: -; cdr3_nt: TGTGCCAGCAGCCAAGGTTTTAACCAAGAGACCCAGTACTTC; cdr3_aa: CASSQGFNQETQYF
clone_size: -; j_call: TRBJ2-5; v_call: TRBV20-1; d_call: -; cdr3_nt: TGCAGTGCTAGAGGACTGTTGGCAGGGGGAGGGGAGACCCAGTACTTC; cdr3_aa: CSARGLLAGGGETQYF
clone_size: many; j_call: TRBJ2-3; v_call: TRBV6-2/TRBV6-3; d_call: -; cdr3_nt: TGTGCCAGCAGTGAAACCACGCAGTATTTT; cdr3_aa: CASSETTQYF
clone_size: few; j_call: TRBJ2-7; v_call: TRBV18; d_call: TRBD1; cdr3_nt: TGTGCCAGCTCACCCCCTTCCGGACAGGGGGGCGAGCAGTACTTC; cdr3_aa: CASSPPSGQGGEQYF
clone_size: few; j_call: TRBJ1-6; v_call: TRBV6-1; d_call: -; cdr3_nt: TGTGCCAGCAGTGCAGGGTCCTATAATTCACCCCTCCACTTT; cdr3_aa: CASSAGSYNSPLHF
clone_size: -; j_call: TRBJ2-1; v_call: TRBV4-1; d_call: TRBD1; cdr3_nt: TGCGCCAGCAGCCAAGAGGGACAGCCAGATGAGCAGTTCTTC; cdr3_aa: CASSQEGQPDEQFF
clone_size: few; j_call: TRBJ2-7; v_call: TRBV5-1; d_call: -; cdr3_nt: TGCGCCAGCAGCTTGGAGGCAGGGGAATACGAGCAGTACTTC; cdr3_aa: CASSLEAGEYEQYF
clone_size: -; j_call: TRBJ2-7; v_call: TRBV6-5; d_call: -; cdr3_nt: TGTGCCAGCAGTTACGGACAGAATAACTACGAGCAGTACTTC; cdr3_aa: CASSYGQNNYEQYF
clone_size: many; j_call: TRBJ2-2; v_call: TRBV12-3/TRBV12-4; d_call: -; cdr3_nt: TGTGCCAGCAGTCCCGAGTACACCGGGGAGCTGTTTTTT; cdr3_aa: CASSPEYTGELFF
clone_size: -; j_call: TRBJ2-5; v_call: TRBV4-2; d_call: TRBD2; cdr3_nt: TGTGCCAGCAGCCATCAAGGCGGACTAGCGGGGGAACAAGAGACCCAGTACTTC; cdr3_aa: CASSHQGGLAGEQETQYF
clone_size: -; j_call: TRBJ1-3; v_call: TRBV27; d_call: -; cdr3_nt: TGTGCCAGCAGTTTAAACGCTATCTCTGGAAACACCATATATTTT; cdr3_aa: CASSLNAISGNTIYF
clone_size: -; j_call: TRBJ2-3; v_call: TRBV5-5; d_call: -; cdr3_nt: TGTGTCAGCAGCTTGTTCAGGGATCGGGTTACAGATACGCAGTATTTT; cdr3_aa: CVSSLFRDRVTDTQYF
clone_size: few; j_call: TRBJ1-1; v_call: TRBV6-1; d_call: -; cdr3_nt: TGTGCCAGCCGCGAGGGGTCCACTGAAGCTTTCTTT; cdr3_aa: CASREGSTEAFF
clone_size: -; j_call: TRBJ1-6; v_call: TRBV7-8; d_call: -; cdr3_nt: TGTGCCAGCAGCCTGAAAATTCGGGGCCAAAATTCACCCCTCCACTTT; cdr3_aa: CASSLKIRGQNSPLHF